This T cell receptor beta chain was recorded in a study of memory CD8 T cells in hepatitis C reinfection. Overall study: Chronic HCV followed reinfection in a couple of donors who cleared primary infection. Samples before reinfection came 55 to 20 weeks prior to detection.

Trimming removed 1 base from V and 9 bases from J, with 10 bases in between. Looked up from germline, CDR1 is SGHTS and CDR2 is YDEGEE. This CDR3 has 12 amino acids. Time point described: pre-reinfection, 55 to 20 weeks before reinfection detection. The sorted cells went straight to TCR sequencing with no prior in vitro expansion. A couple of donors provided sorted CD3+ CD8+ CD45RO- naive CD8 T cells at all three reinfection time points. The assay was immunoSEQ multiplex PCR, and TCRdb's table has in-frame clones only and misses some. Among approximately 50,000 clones listed, just under 90% were seen once.

This TCR came from a man aged 18 to 30 with hepatitis C virus infection. The V gene is TRBV5-8, the J gene TRBJ1-1, with D unresolved. The sample taken for sequencing was naive CD8+ T cells sorted from blood. CDR3 nucleotide sequence: TGTGCCAGCAGCTTGCCCGCAGTCAAAGCTTTCTTT. It yields the protein CASSLPAVKAFF.